Sequencing of this T cell receptor beta chain was carried out in a study of identical twins' blood T cells. The V segment lost 0 bases and the J segment 9 bases; nucleotides outside the gene matches: 12. The germline gives CDR1 DFQATT, CDR2 SNEGSKA (reference sequence). This CDR3 has 16 amino acids. MiXCR, applied by TCRdb to the 5' RACE reads, yields one record per CDR3 protein. Altogether roughly 340,000 distinct CDR3 sequences are present, around 30% being singletons, with the ten largest covering about 6%. The sample was PBMCs. The receptor was derived from a woman between 18 and 55 years old in good health. The V and J genes are TRBV20-1 and TRBJ2-1; 9 bases are shared with TRBD2. CDR3 region: CSARDLLAGLIGEQFF. CDR3 in DNA: TGCAGTGCTAGAGATCTTCTAGCGGGGCTGATCGGTGAGCAGTTCTTC.